This TCR beta chain was documented in a study of graft-versus-host responses after intestinal transplantation. Findings of the study overall: Those patients showing graft-donor T cell macrochimerism displayed high graft-versus-host to host-versus-graft clonal ratios in allografts. Ileal or blood samples showed some GvH clones first, and such clones were also found in recipient marrow.

The CDR3 covers 15 residues. Germline CDR1 and CDR2: MNHEY and SVGAGI. The V end was cut by 2 bases, the J end by 3 bases, with 11 bases between. Regarding this clone: Antigen specificity is unknown.

Assay: immunoSEQ multiplex PCR; the TCRdb copy retains only in-frame clones and omits some. Of over 60,000 clones detected, roughly 90% appear once; the ten largest clones hold about 6.7%. This chain connects TRBV6-5 to TRBJ2-1, with unresolved D. Sequences were derived from bone marrow, sampled approximately 100 weeks after intestinal transplantation. The sequence came from a human patient who received an intestinal transplant, so some T cells may come from the graft donor. CDR3: CASSYGQSGYNEQFF. CDR3 nucleotides: TGTGCCAGCAGTTACGGCCAGTCGGGCTACAATGAGCAGTTCTTC.